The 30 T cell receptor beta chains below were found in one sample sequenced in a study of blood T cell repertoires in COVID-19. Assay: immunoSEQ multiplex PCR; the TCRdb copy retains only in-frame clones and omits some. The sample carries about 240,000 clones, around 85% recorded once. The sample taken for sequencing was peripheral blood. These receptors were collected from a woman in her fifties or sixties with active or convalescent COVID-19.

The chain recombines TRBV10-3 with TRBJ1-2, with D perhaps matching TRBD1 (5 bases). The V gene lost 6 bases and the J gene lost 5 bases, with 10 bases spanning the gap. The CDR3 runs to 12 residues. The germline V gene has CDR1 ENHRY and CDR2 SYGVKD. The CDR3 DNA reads TGTGCCATCAGGGACGGGGGATATGGCTACACCTTC. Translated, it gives CAIRDGGYGYTF.

The CDR3 region is CATSDHRAGELFF. CDR3 DNA sequence: TGTGCCACCAGTGACCACAGGGCCGGGGAGCTGTTTTTT. The chain employs TRBV24-1 and TRBJ2-2; possibly TRBD1 for D (6 bases). CDR3 length equals 13 residues. The ends were cut back, 4 bases at V and 6 bases at J, with 8 bases in the middle. Germline values: CDR1 KGHDR, CDR2 SFDVKD.

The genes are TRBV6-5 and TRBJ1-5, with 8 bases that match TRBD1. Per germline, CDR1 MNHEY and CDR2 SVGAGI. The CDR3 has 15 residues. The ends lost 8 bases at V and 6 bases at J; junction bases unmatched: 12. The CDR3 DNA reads TGTGCCAGCCTACCCCAGGGGGCGCTGAGTCAGCCCCAGCATTTT. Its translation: CASLPQGALSQPQHF.

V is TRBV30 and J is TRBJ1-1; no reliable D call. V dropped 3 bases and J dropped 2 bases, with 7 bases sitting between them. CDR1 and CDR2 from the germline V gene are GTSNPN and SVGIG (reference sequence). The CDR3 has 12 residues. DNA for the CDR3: TGTGCCTGGAGGCGCGGAAACACTGAAGCTTTCTTT. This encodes CAWRRGNTEAFF.

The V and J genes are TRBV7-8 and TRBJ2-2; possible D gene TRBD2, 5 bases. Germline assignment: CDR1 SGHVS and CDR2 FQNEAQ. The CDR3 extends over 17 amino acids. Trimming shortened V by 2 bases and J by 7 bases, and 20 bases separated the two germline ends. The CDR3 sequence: CASSLFEPPPGSGELFF. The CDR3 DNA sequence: TGTGCCAGCAGCTTATTCGAGCCTCCCCCTGGGAGCGGGGAGCTGTTTTTT.

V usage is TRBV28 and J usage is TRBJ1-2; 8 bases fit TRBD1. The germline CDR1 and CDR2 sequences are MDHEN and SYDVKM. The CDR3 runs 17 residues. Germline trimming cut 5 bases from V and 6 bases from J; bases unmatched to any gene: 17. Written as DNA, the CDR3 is TGTGCCAGCAGTCACCCTCCCGGGACAGGTGCAAGGGATGGCTACACCTTC. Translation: CASSHPPGTGARDGYTF.

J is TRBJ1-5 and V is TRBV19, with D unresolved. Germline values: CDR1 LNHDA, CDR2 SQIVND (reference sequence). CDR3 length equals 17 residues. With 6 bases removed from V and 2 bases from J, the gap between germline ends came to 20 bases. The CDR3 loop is CASSATIRTSGNQPQHF. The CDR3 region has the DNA TGTGCCAGTAGCGCCACTATTAGAACAAGTGGCAATCAGCCCCAGCATTTT.

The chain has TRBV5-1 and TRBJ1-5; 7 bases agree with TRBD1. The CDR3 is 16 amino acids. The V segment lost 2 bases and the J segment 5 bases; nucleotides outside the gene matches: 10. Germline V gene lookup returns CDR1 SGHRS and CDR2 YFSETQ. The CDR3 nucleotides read TGCGCCAGCAGCTTTGGACCCGACAGGGCCCATCAGCCCCAGCATTTT. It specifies CASSFGPDRAHQPQHF. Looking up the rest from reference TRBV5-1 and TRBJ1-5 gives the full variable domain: KAGVTQTPRYLIKTRGQQVTLSCSPISGHRSVSWYQQTPGQGLQFLFEYFSETQRNKGNFPGRFSGRQFSNSRSEMNVSTLELGDSALYLCASSFGPDRAHQPQHFGDGTRLSIL.

DNA of the CDR3: TGTGCCAGCAGCTTAAGGCCCCAGCGGGAGTTCAATGAGCAGTTCTTC. This gives the protein CASSLRPQREFNEQFF. V usage is TRBV7-3 and J usage is TRBJ2-1, with 8 bases identical to TRBD2. CDR1 and CDR2 from the germline V gene are SGHTA and FQGTGA. J was trimmed by 6 bases and V by 1 base; bases with no gene match: 8. The CDR3 is 16 amino acids.

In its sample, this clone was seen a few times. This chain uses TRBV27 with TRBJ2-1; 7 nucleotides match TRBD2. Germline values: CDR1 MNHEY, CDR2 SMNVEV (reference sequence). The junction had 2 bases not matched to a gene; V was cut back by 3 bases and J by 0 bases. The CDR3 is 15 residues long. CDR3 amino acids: CASSFAGVSYNEQFF. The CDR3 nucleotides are TGTGCCAGCAGTTTTGCGGGAGTCTCCTACAATGAGCAGTTCTTC.

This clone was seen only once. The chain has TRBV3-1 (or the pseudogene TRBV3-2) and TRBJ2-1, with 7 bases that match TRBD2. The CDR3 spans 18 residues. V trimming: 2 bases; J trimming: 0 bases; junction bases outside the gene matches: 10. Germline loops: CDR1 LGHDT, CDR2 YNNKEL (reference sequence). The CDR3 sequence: CASSQSLSGRSSYNEQFF. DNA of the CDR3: TGTGCCAGCAGCCAATCCCTTAGCGGGCGGAGCTCCTACAATGAGCAGTTCTTC.

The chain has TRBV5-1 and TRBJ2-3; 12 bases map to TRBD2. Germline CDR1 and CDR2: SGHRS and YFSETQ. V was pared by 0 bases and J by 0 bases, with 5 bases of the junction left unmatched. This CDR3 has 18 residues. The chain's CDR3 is CASSLGTSGATSTDTQYF. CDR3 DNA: TGCGCCAGCAGCTTGGGGACTAGCGGGGCCACTAGCACAGATACGCAGTATTTT.

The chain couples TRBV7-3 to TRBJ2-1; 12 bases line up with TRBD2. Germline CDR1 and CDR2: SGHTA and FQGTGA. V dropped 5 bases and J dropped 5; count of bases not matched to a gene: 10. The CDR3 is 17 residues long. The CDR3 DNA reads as TGTGCCAGCAGCCTCTTAGGTCGGACTAGCGGGAACAATGAGCAGTTCTTC. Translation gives CASSLLGRTSGNNEQFF. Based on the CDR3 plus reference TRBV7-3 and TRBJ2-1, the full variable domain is GAGVSQTPSNKVTEKGKYVELRCDPISGHTALYWYRQSLGQGPEFLIYFQGTGAADDSGLPNDRFFAVRPEGSVSTLKIQRTERGDSAVYLCASSLLGRTSGNNEQFFGPGTRLTVL.

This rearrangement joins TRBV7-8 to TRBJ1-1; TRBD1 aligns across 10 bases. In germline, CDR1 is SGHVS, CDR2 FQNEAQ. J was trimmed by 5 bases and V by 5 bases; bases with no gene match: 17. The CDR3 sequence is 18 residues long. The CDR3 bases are TGTGCCAGCAGCCCCTTTCGTCCGGGACAGGGGCTAAATACTGAAGCTTTCTTT. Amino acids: CASSPFRPGQGLNTEAFF.

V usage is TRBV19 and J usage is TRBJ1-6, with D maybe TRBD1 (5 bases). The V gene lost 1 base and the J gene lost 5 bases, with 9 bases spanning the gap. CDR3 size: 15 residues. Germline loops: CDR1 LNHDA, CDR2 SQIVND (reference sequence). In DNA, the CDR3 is TGTGCCAGTAGTATAGGGGGGGGTAATAATTCACCCCTCCACTTT. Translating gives CASSIGGGNNSPLHF.

In nucleotides, the CDR3 is TGCGCCAGCAGCTTGGTGACAGGGGGAGAGACCCAGTACTTC. Its translation: CASSLVTGGETQYF. This rearrangement joins TRBV5-1 to TRBJ2-5, with 9 bases identical to TRBD1. There are 14 residues in the CDR3. CDR1 and CDR2 from the germline V gene are SGHRS and YFSETQ. Trimming removed 0 bases from V and 4 bases from J; junction bases left unmatched: 1.

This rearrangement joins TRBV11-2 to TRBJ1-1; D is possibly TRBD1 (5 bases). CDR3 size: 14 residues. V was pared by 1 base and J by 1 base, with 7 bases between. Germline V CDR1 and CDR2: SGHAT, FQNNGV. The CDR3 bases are TGTGCCAGCAGCTTAGGACAGTCGAACACTGAAGCTTTCTTT. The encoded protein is CASSLGQSNTEAFF.

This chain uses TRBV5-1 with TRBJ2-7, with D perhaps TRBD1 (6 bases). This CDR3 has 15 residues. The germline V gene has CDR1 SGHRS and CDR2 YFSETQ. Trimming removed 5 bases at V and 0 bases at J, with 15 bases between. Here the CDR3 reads CASRPGDRPSYEQYF. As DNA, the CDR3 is TGCGCCAGCAGGCCCGGTGACAGGCCCTCCTACGAGCAGTACTTC.

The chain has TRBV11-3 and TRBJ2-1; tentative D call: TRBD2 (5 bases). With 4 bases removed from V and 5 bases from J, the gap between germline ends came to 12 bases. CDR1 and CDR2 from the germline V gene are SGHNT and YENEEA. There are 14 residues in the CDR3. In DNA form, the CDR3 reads TGTGCCAGCAGCTCTACAAGAGGGCACAATGAGCAGTTCTTC. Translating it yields CASSSTRGHNEQFF.

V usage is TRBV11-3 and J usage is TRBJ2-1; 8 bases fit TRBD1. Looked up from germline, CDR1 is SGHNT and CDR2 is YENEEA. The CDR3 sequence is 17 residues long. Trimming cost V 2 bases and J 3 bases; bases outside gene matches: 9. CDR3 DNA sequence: TGTGCCAGCAGCTTAAATGACAGGGGTGCCCTCTACAATGAGCAGTTCTTC. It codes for CASSLNDRGALYNEQFF. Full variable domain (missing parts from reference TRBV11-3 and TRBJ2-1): EAGVVQSPRYKIIEKKQPVAFWCNPISGHNTLYWYLQNLGQGPELLIRYENEEAVDDSQLPKDRFSAERLKGVDSTLKIQPAELGDSAVYLCASSLNDRGALYNEQFFGPGTRLTVL.

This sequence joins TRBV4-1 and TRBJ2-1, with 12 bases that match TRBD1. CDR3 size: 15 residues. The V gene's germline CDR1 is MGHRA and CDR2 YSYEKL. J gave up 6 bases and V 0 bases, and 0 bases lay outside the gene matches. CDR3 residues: CASSQEGQGANEQFF. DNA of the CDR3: TGCGCCAGCAGCCAAGAGGGACAGGGGGCCAATGAGCAGTTCTTC.

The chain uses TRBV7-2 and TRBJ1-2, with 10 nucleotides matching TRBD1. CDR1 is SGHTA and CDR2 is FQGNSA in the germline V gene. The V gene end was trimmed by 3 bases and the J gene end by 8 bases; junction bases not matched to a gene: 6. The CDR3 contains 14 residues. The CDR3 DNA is TGTGCCAGCAGCTTCGACGGGACAGGGGTCGGCTACACCTTC. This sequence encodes CASSFDGTGVGYTF.

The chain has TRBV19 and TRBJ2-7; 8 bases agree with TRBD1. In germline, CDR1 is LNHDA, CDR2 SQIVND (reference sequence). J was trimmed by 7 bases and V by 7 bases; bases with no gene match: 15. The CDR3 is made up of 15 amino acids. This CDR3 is CASTDIAGGTREQYF. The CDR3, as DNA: TGTGCCAGTACCGATATAGCAGGGGGCACAAGAGAGCAGTACTTC.

CDR3 amino acids: CASSLVLQGNQPQHF. DNA for the CDR3: TGTGCCAGCAGCTTAGTATTGCAGGGTAATCAGCCCCAGCATTTT. The chain has TRBV7-8 and TRBJ1-5; TRBD1 might be the D (5 bases). The V gene's germline CDR1 is SGHVS and CDR2 FQNEAQ. CDR3 size: 15 residues. The V gene lost 1 base and the J gene lost 4 bases, with 11 bases spanning the gap.

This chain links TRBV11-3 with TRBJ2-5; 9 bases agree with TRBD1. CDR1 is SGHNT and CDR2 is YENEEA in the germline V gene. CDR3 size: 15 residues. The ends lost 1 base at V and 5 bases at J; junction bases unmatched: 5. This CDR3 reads CASSLGSGQGETQYF. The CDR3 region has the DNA TGTGCCAGCAGCTTAGGATCGGGACAGGGTGAGACCCAGTACTTC.

CDR3 sequence: CASSSGRWDEQYF. The CDR3 DNA sequence: TGTGCCAGCAGTAGCGGGAGATGGGACGAGCAGTACTTC. The chain recombines TRBV6-2 or TRBV6-3 with TRBJ2-7; 8 nucleotides agree with TRBD2. Germline V gene data show CDR1 as MNHEY and CDR2 as SVGEGT. CDR3 length: 13 amino acids. V was clipped by 5 bases and J by 5 bases; unmatched bases: 5.

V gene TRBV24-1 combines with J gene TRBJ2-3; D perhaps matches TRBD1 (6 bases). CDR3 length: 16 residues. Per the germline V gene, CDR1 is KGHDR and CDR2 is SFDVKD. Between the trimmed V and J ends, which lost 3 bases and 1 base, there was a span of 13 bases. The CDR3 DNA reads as TGTGCCACCAGTGATACCACAGGGATCGGCACAGATACGCAGTATTTT. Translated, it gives CATSDTTGIGTDTQYF.

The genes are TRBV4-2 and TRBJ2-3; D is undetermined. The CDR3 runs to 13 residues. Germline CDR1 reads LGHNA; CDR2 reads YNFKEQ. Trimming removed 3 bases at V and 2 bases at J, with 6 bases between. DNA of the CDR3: TGTGCCAGCAGCCACGAGTTCACAGATACGCAGTATTTT. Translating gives CASSHEFTDTQYF.

This CDR3 reads CASLRDRRFSPGELFF. The CDR3 DNA is TGTGCAAGTCTCCGCGACAGGAGGTTCTCGCCCGGGGAGCTGTTTTTT. The chain joins TRBV12-2 to TRBJ2-2; no DNA check was done on the table's D call, TRBD1. TRBV12-2 is reported as a pseudogene. The CDR3 totals 16 residues.

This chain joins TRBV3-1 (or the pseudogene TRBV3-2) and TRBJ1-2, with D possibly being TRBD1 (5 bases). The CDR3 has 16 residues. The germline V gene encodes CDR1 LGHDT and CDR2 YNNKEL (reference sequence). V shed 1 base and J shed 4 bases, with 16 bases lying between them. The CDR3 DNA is TGTGCCAGCAGCCAAGCAGACGGGAGTGGGGGCTATGGCTACACCTTC. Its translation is CASSQADGSGGYGYTF.